A selection of T cell receptor beta chains follows, all from one sample in a study of T cell responses to AZD1222 COVID-19 vaccine. Using immunoSEQ multiplex PCR, the repertoire was profiled, and TCRdb retains in-frame clones only, with some absent. Of around 150,000 clones in the sample, 88% are singletons; the top ten hold around 6%. This specimen consisted of peripheral blood, obtained on day 0 of AZD1222 vaccination. Receptors were obtained from an adult in good health. CDR3s include the opening cysteine and the closing phenylalanine or tryptophan. A D gene is named only where the DNA matches it firmly. Clone size is stated in some rows and not others, as once, few, many or a class when expanded.

>TRBV19|.|TRBD1|TRBJ1-5
TGTGCCAGTAGCCCTCAGGGGGCAAGCAATCAGCCCCAGCATTTT
CASSPQGASNQPQHF
>TRBV9|.|TRBD2|TRBJ2-2
TGTGCCAGCAGCGTAGCTAGCGGGGGGGCAGGCACCGGGGAGCTGTTTTTT
CASSVASGGAGTGELFF
>TRBV9|.|.|TRBJ1-2
TGTGCCAGCAGCGCCACAGGGAGCTATGGCTACACCTTC
CASSATGSYGYTF
>TRBV28|.|.|TRBJ1-2
TGTGCCAGCAGTTTCTCCGTTAGCAACTTCGGGGGCTACACCTTC
CASSFSVSNFGGYTF
>TRBV5-1|.|TRBD1|TRBJ1-2
TGCGCCAGCAGCTTAGATGGACAGGGGGACTATGGCTACACCTTC
CASSLDGQGDYGYTF
>TRBV2|.|.|TRBJ1-2
TGTGCCAGCAGTAAGGTAAAAGAAAATGGCTACACCTTC
CASSKVKENGYTF
>TRBV3-1/TRBV3-2|.|.|TRBJ1-6
TGTGCCAGCAGCCATGGGGACCCTACTTCACCCCTCCACTTT
CASSHGDPTSPLHF
>TRBV6-5|once|TRBD1|TRBJ2-2
TGTGCCAGCAGCAACCAGGGGGCGGGCACCGGGGAGCTGTTTTTT
CASSNQGAGTGELFF
>TRBV7-2|.|.|TRBJ2-2
TGTGCCAGCAGCGGTTGGGACACCGGGGAGCTGTTTTTT
CASSGWDTGELFF
>TRBV5-6|.|.|TRBJ1-3
TGTGCCAGCAGCCGAACAGGGTGGAACACCATATATTTT
CASSRTGWNTIYF
>TRBV7-2|.|TRBD1|TRBJ1-2
TGTGCCAGCAGCTTCGGGGACAGGGAAAACTATGGCTACACCTTC
CASSFGDRENYGYTF
>TRBV6-5|few|.|TRBJ1-2
TGTGCCAGCAGTCCCTTGGCAGGGGCTGGCTATGGCTACACCTTC
CASSPLAGAGYGYTF
>TRBV7-2|.|TRBD2|TRBJ2-5
TGTGCCAGCAGCTTAGCTGGCGGGGGGGTACAAGAGACCCAGTACTTC
CASSLAGGGVQETQYF
>TRBV12-3/TRBV12-4|.|.|TRBJ1-2
TGTGCCAGCAGTTTGGAGGGCGGCTATGGCTACACCTTC
CASSLEGGYGYTF
>TRBV7-3|.|.|TRBJ1-2
TGTGCCAGCAGCTTAAACCCGCCCCCCGCGGGCTACACCTTC
CASSLNPPPAGYTF
>TRBV21-1|.|.|TRBJ1-2
TGTGCCGGGTGGGGGGTTGACTATGGCTACACCTTC
CAGWGVDYGYTF
>TRBV18|few|TRBD1|TRBJ2-7
TGTGCCAGCTCACGGTCAGGGGGCATATACGAGCAGTACTTC
CASSRSGGIYEQYF
>TRBV4-1|.|TRBD1|TRBJ1-3
TGCGCCAGCAGCCCCCGACAGGACAGGGCGACTGGAAACACCATATATTTT
CASSPRQDRATGNTIYF